This T cell receptor beta chain comes out of a study of blood T cells in healthy people across ages. A sample-barcoded 5' primer and a J-beta primer mix were used in a second PCR of about 7 to 11 cycles. From the 5' RACE reads, TCRdb called clonotypes with MiXCR, one entry per CDR3 protein. Of about 1.5 million distinct CDR3 sequences in the sample, 42% were seen once. This clonotype was seen only a few times. The CDR3 consists of 15 residues. Germline assignment: CDR1 DFQATT and CDR2 SNEGSKA (reference sequence). V trimming: 2 bases; J trimming: 3 bases; junction bases outside the gene matches: 7. The chain uses TRBV20-1 and TRBJ1-2, with 9 bases that match TRBD1. Sequencing used blood. The TCR was taken from a woman between 18 and 30 years old in good health. CDR3 nucleotide sequence: TGCAGTGCTAGAACCGCGGGGACAGGGTACTATGGCTACACCTTC. It is translated as CSARTAGTGYYGYTF.